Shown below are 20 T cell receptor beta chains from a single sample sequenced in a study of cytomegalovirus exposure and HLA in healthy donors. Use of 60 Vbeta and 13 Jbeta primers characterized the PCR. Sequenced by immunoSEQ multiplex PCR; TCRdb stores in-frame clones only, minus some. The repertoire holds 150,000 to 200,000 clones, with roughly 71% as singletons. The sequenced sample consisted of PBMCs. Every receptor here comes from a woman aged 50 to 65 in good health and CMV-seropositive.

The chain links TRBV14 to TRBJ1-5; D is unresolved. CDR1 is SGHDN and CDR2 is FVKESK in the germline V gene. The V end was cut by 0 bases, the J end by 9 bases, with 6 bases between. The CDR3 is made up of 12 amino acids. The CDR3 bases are TGTGCCAGCAGCCAAGAGGCGGGGCCCCAGCATTTT. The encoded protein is CASSQEAGPQHF.

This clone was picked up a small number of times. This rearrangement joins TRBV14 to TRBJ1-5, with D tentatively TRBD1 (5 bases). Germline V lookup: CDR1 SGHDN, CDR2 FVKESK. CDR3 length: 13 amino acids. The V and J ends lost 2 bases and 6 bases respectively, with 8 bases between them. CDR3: CASSQFGGQPQHF. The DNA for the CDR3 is TGTGCCAGCAGCCAATTCGGGGGTCAGCCCCAGCATTTT.

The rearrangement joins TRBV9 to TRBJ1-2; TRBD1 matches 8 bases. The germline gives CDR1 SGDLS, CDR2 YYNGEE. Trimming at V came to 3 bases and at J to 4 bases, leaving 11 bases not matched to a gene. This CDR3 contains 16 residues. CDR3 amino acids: CASSAGDGDRPYGYTF. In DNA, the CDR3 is TGTGCCAGCAGCGCCGGGGATGGGGACAGGCCCTATGGCTACACCTTC.

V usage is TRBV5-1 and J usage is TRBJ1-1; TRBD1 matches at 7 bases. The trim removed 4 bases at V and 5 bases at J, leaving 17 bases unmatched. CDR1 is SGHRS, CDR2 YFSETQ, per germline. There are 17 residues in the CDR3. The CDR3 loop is CASSGGQFIGPSTEAFF. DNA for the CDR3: TGCGCCAGCAGCGGGGGACAGTTCATAGGGCCGAGTACTGAAGCTTTCTTT.

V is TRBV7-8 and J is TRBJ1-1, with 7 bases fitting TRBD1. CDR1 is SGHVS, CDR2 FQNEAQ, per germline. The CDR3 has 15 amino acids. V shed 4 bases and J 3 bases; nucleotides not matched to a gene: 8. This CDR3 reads CASSSQGRRDTEAFF. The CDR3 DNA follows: TGTGCCAGCAGCTCACAGGGGAGGCGGGACACTGAAGCTTTCTTT.

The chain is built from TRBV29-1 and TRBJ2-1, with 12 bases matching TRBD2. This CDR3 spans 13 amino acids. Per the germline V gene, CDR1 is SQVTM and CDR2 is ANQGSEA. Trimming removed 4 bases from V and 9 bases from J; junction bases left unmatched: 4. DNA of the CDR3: TGCAGCGTTGTAGCTAGCGGGGGGGGTGAGCAGTTCTTC. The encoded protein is CSVVASGGGEQFF.

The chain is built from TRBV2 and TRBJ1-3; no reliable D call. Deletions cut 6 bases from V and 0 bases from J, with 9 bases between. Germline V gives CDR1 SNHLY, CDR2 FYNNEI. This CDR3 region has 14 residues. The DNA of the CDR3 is TGTGCCAGCAGAGTCACAGTCTCTGGAAACACCATATATTTT. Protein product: CASRVTVSGNTIYF.

The CDR3 nucleotides are TGTGCCAGCAGCTCCCTTCAGGGGGCGACCTACGAGCAGTACTTC. This translates into CASSSLQGATYEQYF. This sequence joins TRBV5-4 and TRBJ2-7, with TRBD1 matching 8 bases. Germline lookup yields CDR1 SGHNT and CDR2 YYREEE (reference sequence). The CDR3 has 15 residues. With 3 bases clipped from V and 2 bases from J, the junction kept 7 bases outside the gene matches. The entire variable domain, with the rest obtained from reference TRBV5-4 and TRBJ2-7, is as follows: ETGVTQSPTHLIKTRGQQVTLRCSSQSGHNTVSWYQQALGQGPQFIFQYYREEENGRGNFPPRFSGLQFPNYSSELNVNALELDDSALYLCASSSLQGATYEQYFGPGTRLTVT.

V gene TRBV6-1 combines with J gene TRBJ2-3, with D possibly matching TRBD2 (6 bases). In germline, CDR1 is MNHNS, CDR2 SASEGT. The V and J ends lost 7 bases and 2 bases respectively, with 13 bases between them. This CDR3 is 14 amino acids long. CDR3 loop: CASNRDSFTDTQYF. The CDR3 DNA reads TGTGCCAGCAATCGGGACTCATTCACAGATACGCAGTATTTT.

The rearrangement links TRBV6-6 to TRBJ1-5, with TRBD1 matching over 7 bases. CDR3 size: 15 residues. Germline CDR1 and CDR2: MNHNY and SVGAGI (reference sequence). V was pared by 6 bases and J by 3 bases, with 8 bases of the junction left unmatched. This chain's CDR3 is CASRPHDRDNQPQHF. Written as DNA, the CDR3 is TGTGCCAGCAGACCCCACGACAGGGACAATCAGCCCCAGCATTTT.

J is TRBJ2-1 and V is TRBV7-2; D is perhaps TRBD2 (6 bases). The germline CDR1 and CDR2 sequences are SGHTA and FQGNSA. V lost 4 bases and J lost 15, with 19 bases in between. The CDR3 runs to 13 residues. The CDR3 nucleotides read TGTGCCAGCAGCTCCTTACGGACAATGGGAGGGTTCTTC. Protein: CASSSLRTMGGFF. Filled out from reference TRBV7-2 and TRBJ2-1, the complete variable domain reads GAGVSQSPSNKVTEKGKDVELRCDPISGHTALYWYRQSLGQGLEFLIYFQGNSAPDKSGLPSDRFSAERTGGSVSTLTIQRTQQEDSAVYLCASSSLRTMGGFFGPGTRLTVL.

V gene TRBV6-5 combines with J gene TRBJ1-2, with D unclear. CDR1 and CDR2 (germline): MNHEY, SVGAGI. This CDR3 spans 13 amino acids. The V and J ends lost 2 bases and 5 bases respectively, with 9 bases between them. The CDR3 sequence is CASSYGERYGYTF. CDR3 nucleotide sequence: TGTGCCAGCAGTTACGGGGAGCGGTATGGCTACACCTTC.

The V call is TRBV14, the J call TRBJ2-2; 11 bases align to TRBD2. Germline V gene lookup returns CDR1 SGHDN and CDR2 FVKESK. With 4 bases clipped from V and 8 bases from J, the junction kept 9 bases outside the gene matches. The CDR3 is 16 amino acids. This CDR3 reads CASSLLAGGLKGELFF. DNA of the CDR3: TGTGCCAGCAGCCTCCTAGCGGGGGGCCTTAAAGGGGAGCTGTTTTTT.

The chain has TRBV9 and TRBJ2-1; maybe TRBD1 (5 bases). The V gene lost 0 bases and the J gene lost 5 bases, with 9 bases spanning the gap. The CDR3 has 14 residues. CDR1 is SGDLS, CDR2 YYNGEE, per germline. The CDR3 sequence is CASSVAGINNEQFF. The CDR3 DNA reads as TGTGCCAGCAGCGTAGCAGGGATAAACAATGAGCAGTTCTTC.

The CDR3: CASSPGQKNEKLFF. The CDR3 coding sequence is TGCGCCAGCAGCCCCGGACAGAAAAATGAAAAACTGTTTTTT. The chain joins TRBV5-1 to TRBJ1-4; possible D gene TRBD1, 6 bases. Looked up from germline, CDR1 is SGHRS and CDR2 is YFSETQ. The V end lost 4 bases, the J end lost 5 bases, and 12 bases lay between the germline ends. There are 14 residues in the CDR3.

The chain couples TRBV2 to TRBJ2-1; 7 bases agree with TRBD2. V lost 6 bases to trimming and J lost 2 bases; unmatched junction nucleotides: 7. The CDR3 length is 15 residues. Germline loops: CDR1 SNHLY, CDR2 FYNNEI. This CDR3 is CASSGSRGAYNEQFF. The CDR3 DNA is TGTGCCAGCAGCGGGAGCCGGGGGGCCTACAATGAGCAGTTCTTC. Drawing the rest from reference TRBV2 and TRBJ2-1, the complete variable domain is EPEVTQTPSHQVTQMGQEVILRCVPISNHLYFYWYRQILGQKVEFLVSFYNNEISEKSEIFDDQFSVERPDGSNFTLKIRSTKLEDSAMYFCASSGSRGAYNEQFFGPGTRLTVL.

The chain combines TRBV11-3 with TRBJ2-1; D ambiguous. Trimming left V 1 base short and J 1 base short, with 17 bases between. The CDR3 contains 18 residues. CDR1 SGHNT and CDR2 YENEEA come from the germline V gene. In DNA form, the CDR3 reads TGTGCCAGCAGCTTAGGCGAGGTCCACCATAAATCCTACAATGAGCAGTTCTTC. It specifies CASSLGEVHHKSYNEQFF.

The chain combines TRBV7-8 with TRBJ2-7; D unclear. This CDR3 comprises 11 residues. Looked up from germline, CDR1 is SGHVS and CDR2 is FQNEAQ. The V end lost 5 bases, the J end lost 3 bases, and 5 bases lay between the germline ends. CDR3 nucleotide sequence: TGTGCCAGCAGCCAGGACTACGAGCAGTACTTC. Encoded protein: CASSQDYEQYF.

CDR3 in DNA: TGTGCCAGCAGCTTAGGTCTGAGGCAGCAAGTCAACTATGGCTACACCTTC. Its protein product is CASSLGLRQQVNYGYTF. V gene TRBV13 combines with J gene TRBJ1-2; no clear D gene. Germline-derived CDR1 and CDR2 are PRHDT and FYEKMQ (reference sequence). Trimming pared 0 bases from V and 2 bases from J, leaving 16 bases between. The CDR3 contains 17 residues.

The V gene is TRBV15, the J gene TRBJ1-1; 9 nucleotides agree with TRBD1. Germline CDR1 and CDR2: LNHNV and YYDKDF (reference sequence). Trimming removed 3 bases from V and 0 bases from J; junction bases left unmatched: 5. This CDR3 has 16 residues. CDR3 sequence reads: CATSRDRGLMNTEAFF. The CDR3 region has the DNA TGTGCCACCAGCAGGGACAGGGGTTTGATGAACACTGAAGCTTTCTTT.